Below are 16 T cell receptor beta chains sequenced from a single sample in a study of blood T cell repertoires in COVID-19. Produced via immunoSEQ multiplex PCR; TCRdb's table is partial and in-frame only. Here the sample spans about 170,000 clones, 60% to 85% being singletons. Sequenced sample: peripheral blood. Receptors originate from a man aged 55 to 70 with acute or convalescent COVID-19.

This clone came up many times. The chain couples TRBV4-3 to TRBJ1-2; TRBD1 matches 9 bases. The germline CDR1 and CDR2 sequences are LGHNA and YSLEER. The CDR3 length is 15 residues. The junction had 4 bases not matched to a gene; V was cut back by 1 base and J by 4 bases. DNA of the CDR3: TGCGCCAGCAGCCAAGGACTGACAGGGGGCTATGGCTACACCTTC. Translating gives CASSQGLTGGYGYTF.

The V and J genes are TRBV6-5 and TRBJ2-7, with 9 nucleotides matching TRBD1. Germline V gene lookup returns CDR1 MNHEY and CDR2 SVGAGI. The CDR3 length is 14 residues. V was pared by 5 bases and J by 4 bases, with 6 bases of the junction left unmatched. For the CDR3, the DNA is TGTGCCAGCAGTATGATAGGACAGGGGTACGAGCAGTACTTC. Encoded protein: CASSMIGQGYEQYF.

The CDR3 here is CASSYGRTVNTEAFF. CDR3 nucleotide sequence: TGTGCCAGCAGTTACGGTCGGACTGTGAACACTGAAGCTTTCTTT. The chain employs TRBV6-5 and TRBJ1-1; no clear D. Germline values: CDR1 MNHEY, CDR2 SVGAGI. V gave up 2 bases and J gave up 0 bases, with 10 bases separating them. The CDR3 contains 15 residues.

The chain combines TRBV6-2 or TRBV6-3 with TRBJ1-1, with D perhaps matching TRBD1 (6 bases). Germline V gene lookup returns CDR1 MNHEY and CDR2 SVGEGT. V dropped 1 base and J dropped 1 base, with 10 bases sitting between them. The CDR3 spans 15 residues. The CDR3 DNA is TGTGCCAGCAGTTACTTCAGGGGCACGAACACTGAAGCTTTCTTT. Protein sequence: CASSYFRGTNTEAFF.

This chain connects TRBV24-1 to TRBJ1-5, with 9 positions matching TRBD1. Germline trimming cut 0 bases from V and 0 bases from J; bases unmatched to any gene: 8. Germline V CDR1 and CDR2: KGHDR, SFDVKD. The CDR3 spans 19 residues. CDR3 nucleotides: TGTGCCACCAGTGATTTGTGCCGGGACAGGGACTATAGCAATCAGCCCCAGCATTTT. Its translation: CATSDLCRDRDYSNQPQHF.

The chain couples TRBV5-4 to TRBJ1-2; TRBD1 aligns across 8 bases. CDR3 size: 13 residues. V dropped 5 bases and J dropped 2; count of bases not matched to a gene: 2. Germline lookup yields CDR1 SGHNT and CDR2 YYREEE (reference sequence). For the CDR3, the DNA is TGTGCCAGCAGTCGGGACAGGAACTATGGCTACACCTTC. Translation gives CASSRDRNYGYTF.

V gene TRBV5-4 combines with J gene TRBJ1-2, with D possibly TRBD1 on 5 matching bases. The CDR3 runs 14 residues. Trimming took off 4 bases at V and 4 bases at J, with 14 bases between the two ends. Germline V gene lookup returns CDR1 SGHNT and CDR2 YYREEE (reference sequence). The CDR3 spells CASSPAGTTYGYTF. CDR3 in DNA: TGTGCCAGCAGCCCCGCCGGGACTACCTATGGCTACACCTTC.

The CDR3 DNA reads as TGTGCCAGCAGCTTCGGACATCGGCAAGGGTCACCCCTCCACTTT. This sequence encodes CASSFGHRQGSPLHF. This chain connects TRBV6-5 to TRBJ1-6; a weak D match, TRBD1 (5 bases). Trimming took 6 bases from V and 10 from J, leaving 19 bases between them. The CDR3 contains 15 residues. Germline CDR1 reads MNHEY; CDR2 reads SVGAGI.

The chain is built from TRBV2 and TRBJ1-1, with D tentatively TRBD1 (6 bases). CDR1 and CDR2 from the germline V gene are SNHLY and FYNNEI. Trimming removed 7 bases from V and 0 bases from J, with 12 bases in between. The CDR3 consists of 14 residues. CDR3 nucleotide sequence: TGTGCCAGCAACGCACAGGGAATGAACACTGAAGCTTTCTTT. Protein: CASNAQGMNTEAFF.

The rearrangement joins TRBV3-1 (or the pseudogene TRBV3-2) to TRBJ2-7; tentatively, D is TRBD1 (6 bases). The V and J ends lost 4 bases and 8 bases respectively, with 15 bases between them. CDR3 length: 13 residues. Germline-derived CDR1 and CDR2 are LGHDT and YNNKEL (reference sequence). CDR3 residues: CASSLDRRTQQYF. CDR3 DNA: TGTGCCAGCAGCCTTGACAGGCGTACGCAGCAGTACTTC.

The V gene is TRBV18, the J gene TRBJ2-3, with 13 bases lining up with TRBD2. The germline V gene has CDR1 KGHSH and CDR2 LQKENI. J lost 0 bases, V lost 5 bases, and 11 bases had no gene match. The CDR3 has 19 amino acids. The CDR3 region is CASSAPGLAGSPSTDTQYF. Written as DNA, the CDR3 is TGTGCCAGCTCAGCCCCGGGACTAGCGGGGAGCCCTAGCACAGATACGCAGTATTTT.

The chain has TRBV9 and TRBJ2-5; TRBD2 matches at 13 bases. With 1 base clipped from V and 4 bases from J, the junction kept 4 bases outside the gene matches. Germline-derived CDR1 and CDR2 are SGDLS and YYNGEE. The CDR3 spans 16 residues. For the CDR3, the DNA is TGTGCCAGCAGCGTAACTAGCGGGGGGGCCCCAGAGACCCAGTACTTC. It codes for CASSVTSGGAPETQYF.

The chain links TRBV5-5 to TRBJ1-3; D unresolved. Per the germline V gene, CDR1 is SGHKS and CDR2 is YYEKEE (reference sequence). This CDR3 region has 16 residues. V lost 1 base, J lost 0 bases, and 11 bases lay in between. CDR3 sequence (DNA): TGTGCCAGCAGCTTGCAAGCCGGGAGCTCTGGAAACACCATATATTTT. This translates into CASSLQAGSSGNTIYF.

The chain uses TRBV5-1 and TRBJ2-7; TRBD1 aligns across 9 bases. CDR3 length: 19 amino acids. Trimming took 2 bases from V and 0 from J; bases not matched to a gene: 15. Germline V lookup: CDR1 SGHRS, CDR2 YFSETQ. CDR3 in DNA: TGCGCCAGCAGCTTAATTCCGGGACAGGGAACCAAGGGCTCCTACGAGCAGTACTTC. Protein sequence: CASSLIPGQGTKGSYEQYF.

Written as DNA, the CDR3 is TGTGCCAGCACTCAGGTTTACGAGCAGTACTTC. It translates to CASTQVYEQYF. The chain combines TRBV7-2 with TRBJ2-7; no firm D call. The V end was cut by 7 bases, the J end by 4 bases, with 8 bases between. The CDR3 is 11 residues long. The germline V gene encodes CDR1 SGHTA and CDR2 FQGNSA.

This chain uses TRBV6-1 with TRBJ1-5, with a weak D call TRBD1 (5 bases). Trimming pared 3 bases from V and 7 bases from J, leaving 19 bases between. CDR1 and CDR2 from the germline V gene are MNHNS and SASEGT. This CDR3 region has 16 residues. Here the CDR3 reads CASSDLGLRMGQPQHF. The CDR3 bases are TGTGCCAGCAGTGATCTGGGACTTCGGATGGGGCAGCCCCAGCATTTT.